These 28 T cell receptor beta chains were sequenced from one sample in a study of identical twins. A single record per CDR3 protein comes from TCRdb applying MiXCR to the 5' RACE reads. The profile covers a few hundred thousand distinct CDR3 sequences, with about 18% appearing a single time and approximately 12% taken by the ten largest. Sequenced: naive T cells sorted from blood. The source of these receptors is a man in his forties or fifties in good health.

This clonotype was seen a handful of times. The chain links TRBV6-2 or TRBV6-3 to TRBJ2-1; tentative D call: TRBD2 (6 bases). The germline gives CDR1 MNHEY, CDR2 SVGEGT. Trimming cost V 4 bases and J 9 bases, with 16 bases left between them. The CDR3 consists of 14 residues. Here the CDR3 DNA reads TGTGCCAGCAGTTTGTACGGGAGCGGCGCTGAGCAGTTCTTC. Translated, it gives CASSLYGSGAEQFF.

This clonotype was detected only a few times. The J gene is TRBJ2-3, the V gene TRBV27; D is uncertain. V lost 8 bases and J lost 8, with 20 bases in between. From germline, CDR1 is MNHEY and CDR2 SMNVEV (reference sequence). The CDR3 has 14 amino acids. The CDR3 DNA is TGTGCCAGCGCGCCCACCCTTGGACCCCCTACGCAGTATTTT. This sequence encodes CASAPTLGPPTQYF.

This chain connects TRBV9 to TRBJ2-1; 9 bases map to TRBD2. The CDR3 length is 15 residues. Germline V gene data show CDR1 as SGDLS and CDR2 as YYNGEE. Trimming removed 3 bases from V and 3 bases from J; junction bases left unmatched: 4. The CDR3 DNA sequence: TGTGCCAGCAGCGGTAGCGGGAGTGGCTACAATGAGCAGTTCTTC. It codes for CASSGSGSGYNEQFF. The variable domain in full, completed from reference TRBV9 and TRBJ2-1, reads DSGVTQTPKHLITATGQRVTLRCSPRSGDLSVYWYQQSLDQGLQFLIQYYNGEERAKGNILERFSAQQFPDLHSELNLSSLELGDSALYFCASSGSGSGYNEQFFGPGTRLTVL.

This chain connects TRBV30 to TRBJ2-1; 9 bases match TRBD2. J lost 7 bases, V lost 2 bases, and 9 bases had no gene match. Germline V lookup: CDR1 GTSNPN, CDR2 SVGIG (reference sequence). This CDR3 region has 15 residues. This chain's CDR3 is CAWSLGLAGSNEQFF. The CDR3 DNA follows: TGTGCCTGGAGTTTGGGGCTAGCGGGGTCAAATGAGCAGTTCTTC.

This clonotype was counted between two and nine times. V and J are TRBV4-1 and TRBJ1-1; 9 nucleotides line up with TRBD1. Trimming at V came to 1 base and at J to 10 bases, leaving 10 bases not matched to a gene. Germline CDR1 MGHRA, CDR2 YSYEKL. The CDR3 totals 15 residues. The CDR3 reads CASSQVITGQGSAFF. Written as DNA, the CDR3 is TGCGCCAGCAGCCAAGTAATCACGGGACAGGGTTCAGCTTTCTTT.

This clonotype was picked up a small number of times. CDR3 region: CASILGRGHEQYF. CDR3 nucleotides: TGTGCCAGCATTTTAGGGAGGGGGCACGAGCAGTACTTC. The rearrangement uses TRBV6-6 and TRBJ2-7; D may match TRBD1 or TRBD2 (7 bases each). The length of the CDR3 is 13 residues. Trimming cost V 7 bases and J 5 bases, with 15 bases left between them. The germline V gene has CDR1 MNHNY and CDR2 SVGAGI (reference sequence).

This clonotype has a handful of counts. V gene TRBV12-3 or TRBV12-4 combines with J gene TRBJ1-1, with 8 bases matching TRBD1. CDR3 length: 16 amino acids. V lost 6 bases and J lost 5; bases outside the gene matches: 14. The CDR3, as DNA: TGTGCCAGCAGCCACGGACAGGGCAGGGGGCGTACTGAAGCTTTCTTT. Its protein is CASSHGQGRGRTEAFF.

The V call is TRBV6-2 or TRBV6-3, the J call TRBJ2-7, with TRBD2 matching 9 bases. CDR1 and CDR2 from the germline V gene are MNHEY and SVGEGT. The J segment lost 5 bases and the V segment lost 2 bases, leaving 10 bases of the junction unmatched. The CDR3 runs to 16 residues. CDR3 DNA: TGTGCCAGCAGTTACGCCCTGGGTAGCGGGAGAAACGAGCAGTACTTC. Amino acids: CASSYALGSGRNEQYF.

This rearrangement joins TRBV20-1 to TRBJ2-2; D is unresolved. The CDR3 sequence is 15 residues long. Germline values: CDR1 DFQATT, CDR2 SNEGSKA (reference sequence). Trimming left V 1 base short and J 0 bases short, with 9 bases between. CDR3 amino acids: CSARVGPSNTGELFF. The CDR3 nucleotides are TGCAGTGCTAGAGTGGGCCCTTCGAACACCGGGGAGCTGTTTTTT.

This clonotype was picked up many times. The gene calls are TRBV12-3 or TRBV12-4 and TRBJ1-3; D remains ambiguous. The CDR3 is 14 residues long. Trimming shortened V by 5 bases and J by 1 base, and 9 bases separated the two germline ends. CDR3: CASSASGSGNTIYF. DNA of the CDR3: TGTGCCAGCAGTGCCTCAGGATCTGGAAACACCATATATTTT.

This clonotype was detected many times. The chain is built from TRBV6-5 and TRBJ2-1, with TRBD1 as a possible D gene (5 bases). V shed 2 bases and J shed 0 bases, with 14 bases lying between them. Germline CDR1 and CDR2: MNHEY and SVGAGI. This CDR3 comprises 17 residues. Written as DNA, the CDR3 is TGTGCCAGCAGTTACCTGGGGCCCCGCTCCTCCTACAATGAGCAGTTCTTC. It encodes CASSYLGPRSSYNEQFF.

The CDR3 loop reads CASSQDIASSETQYF. The CDR3 coding sequence is TGCGCCAGCAGCCAAGATATAGCTAGCTCAGAGACCCAGTACTTC. The gene calls are TRBV4-3 and TRBJ2-5; tentatively, D is TRBD2 (5 bases). The CDR3 contains 15 residues. Germline V gene sequence: CDR1 LGHNA, CDR2 YSLEER. Trimming took off 0 bases at V and 4 bases at J, with 12 bases between the two ends.

This clonotype has at least ten counts. J is TRBJ2-1 and V is TRBV20-1, with a tentative D call TRBD2 (6 bases). In germline, CDR1 is DFQATT, CDR2 SNEGSKA (reference sequence). The CDR3 covers 15 residues. V was clipped by 1 base and J by 4 bases, with 14 bases between them. In nucleotides, the CDR3 is TGCAGTGCTAGAGGACTAGGTCGATTTTACAATGAGCAGTTCTTC. It is translated as CSARGLGRFYNEQFF.

About this clonotype: As the CDR3 is not closed by the conserved phenylalanine or tryptophan, this likely results from a read error. This chain joins TRBV7-9 and TRBJ2-7, with TRBD1 as a possible D gene (6 bases). Germline CDR1 and CDR2: SEHNR and FQNEAQ (reference sequence). Deletions cut 5 bases from V and 2 bases from J, with 13 bases between. The CDR3 covers 14 residues. CDR3 sequence reads: CASSPGTPTYEQYL. The DNA of the CDR3 is TGTGCCAGCAGCCCGGGGACACCCACCTACGAGCAGTACCTC.

The V and J genes are TRBV20-1 and TRBJ2-5; D is ambiguous. The CDR3 loop spans 10 amino acids. Germline V gives CDR1 DFQATT, CDR2 SNEGSKA (reference sequence). With 5 bases removed from V and 0 bases from J, the gap between germline ends came to 1 base. The DNA of the CDR3 is TGCAGTGCTTACCAAGAGACCCAGTACTTC. Translation gives CSAYQETQYF.

CDR3 sequence: CASRKTASSYNEQFF. CDR3 bases: TGTGCCAGCAGGAAGACGGCTAGCTCCTACAATGAGCAGTTCTTC. The chain links TRBV7-2 to TRBJ2-1; D unclear. The germline V gene has CDR1 SGHTA and CDR2 FQGNSA. This CDR3 region has 15 residues. V dropped 6 bases and J dropped 0 bases, with 12 bases sitting between them.

This clonotype came up a few times. J is TRBJ2-3 and V is TRBV29-1; possibly TRBD1 or TRBD2 for D (6 bases each). The V gene's germline CDR1 is SQVTM and CDR2 ANQGSEA. The ends were cut back, 0 bases at V and 3 bases at J, with 13 bases in the middle. The CDR3 totals 15 residues. The CDR3 nucleotides are TGCAGCGTTGAAGATCGGAAGGGGGGAACAGATACGCAGTATTTT. Translating gives CSVEDRKGGTDTQYF.

This sequence joins TRBV19 and TRBJ2-7; TRBD1 matches at 7 bases. V was clipped by 5 bases and J by 1 base; unmatched bases: 5. CDR1 is LNHDA, CDR2 SQIVND, per germline (reference sequence). This CDR3 spans 14 amino acids. This CDR3 is CASSEQGHSYEQYF. The DNA of the CDR3 is TGTGCCAGTAGTGAACAGGGGCATTCCTACGAGCAGTACTTC.

This clonotype was observed a handful of times. V is TRBV27 and J is TRBJ2-1; maybe TRBD2 (5 bases). The CDR3 has 14 residues. Germline V gene lookup returns CDR1 MNHEY and CDR2 SMNVEV (reference sequence). Trimming stripped 4 bases from V and 5 bases from J, with 12 bases between. As DNA, the CDR3 is TGTGCCAGCAGTTCTACTGAGCGGAACAATGAGCAGTTCTTC. It yields the protein CASSSTERNNEQFF.

The V and J genes are TRBV6-5 and TRBJ2-1, with 9 bases aligning to TRBD1. With V trimmed by 6 bases and J by 4 bases, 10 bases remained unmatched. Germline lookup yields CDR1 MNHEY and CDR2 SVGAGI. The CDR3 consists of 16 residues. CDR3 region: CASSLLGTGIYNEQFF. The CDR3, as DNA: TGTGCCAGCAGCTTACTCGGGACAGGGATTTACAATGAGCAGTTCTTC.

The chain links TRBV10-3 to TRBJ2-2, with D possibly TRBD1 on 5 matching bases. V was trimmed by 3 bases and J by 5 bases, leaving 7 bases between them. The CDR3 totals 13 residues. Germline V gene data show CDR1 as ENHRY and CDR2 as SYGVKD. CDR3 bases: TGTGCCATCAGTGACAGGGAAACCGGGGAGCTGTTTTTT. This translates into CAISDRETGELFF.

This rearrangement joins TRBV20-1 to TRBJ2-6; perhaps TRBD2 as D (5 bases). Between the trimmed V and J ends, which lost 0 bases and 4 bases, there was a span of 7 bases. In germline, CDR1 is DFQATT, CDR2 SNEGSKA (reference sequence). The CDR3 has 14 residues. The CDR3 DNA is TGCAGTGCTAGAGAAGCGGTCGGGGCCAACGTCCTGACTTTC. Protein product: CSAREAVGANVLTF.

This clonotype has a single count. Since a much larger clone is just one base distant, this may be a read error. The chain combines TRBV6-2 or TRBV6-3 with TRBJ2-4, with D perhaps matching TRBD1 or TRBD2 (6 bases each). The last part of the DNA fits TRBJ2-1 better; the J call may be wrong. There are 16 residues in the CDR3. Germline V CDR1 and CDR2: MNHEY, SVGEGT. CDR3 in DNA: TGTGCCAGCAGTTACTCGCGGGACAAACAGAAAAACATTCAGTTCTTC. Translation: CASSYSRDKQKNIQFF.

This clonotype was counted ten times or more. The chain combines TRBV27 with TRBJ2-7; 9 nucleotides match TRBD2. V lost 6 bases and J lost 4; bases outside the gene matches: 13. Per germline, CDR1 MNHEY and CDR2 SMNVEV (reference sequence). The CDR3 loop spans 16 amino acids. The CDR3: CASRTNPGLAPYEQYF. CDR3 nucleotides: TGTGCCAGCAGAACCAATCCGGGACTAGCTCCTTACGAGCAGTACTTC.

In its sample, this clonotype was seen many times. The genes are TRBV20-1 and TRBJ2-3, with TRBD2 matching over 8 bases. After removal of 0 bases from V and 5 bases from J, the junction contained 10 bases not matched to a gene. The CDR3 is 16 residues long. The germline V gene encodes CDR1 DFQATT and CDR2 SNEGSKA (reference sequence). CDR3 DNA sequence: TGCAGTGCTAGAGATCTGGTCCGGGGGGGCAAAGATACGCAGTATTTT. It translates to CSARDLVRGGKDTQYF.

This chain links TRBV7-2 with TRBJ2-3; tentatively, D is TRBD2 (5 bases). The CDR3 loop spans 14 amino acids. Looked up from germline, CDR1 is SGHTA and CDR2 is FQGNSA. V shed 1 base and J shed 5 bases, with 10 bases lying between them. The CDR3 loop is CASSLELVRDTQYF. CDR3 sequence (DNA): TGTGCCAGCAGCTTAGAACTAGTGAGAGATACGCAGTATTTT.

The chain combines TRBV15 with TRBJ1-2, with D unresolved. This CDR3 spans 12 amino acids. V lost 0 bases to trimming and J lost 6 bases, with 5 bases between them. Per the germline V gene, CDR1 is LNHNV and CDR2 is YYDKDF (reference sequence). This CDR3 is CATSRDGNGYTF. CDR3 in DNA: TGTGCCACCAGCAGAGATGGTAATGGCTACACCTTC.

There are many counts of this clonotype. The chain uses TRBV7-9 and TRBJ1-1, with 8 bases aligning to TRBD1. J gave up 12 bases and V 6 bases, and 12 bases lay outside the gene matches. CDR1 and CDR2 (germline): SEHNR, FQNEAQ (reference sequence). The CDR3 loop spans 13 amino acids. In nucleotides, the CDR3 is TGTGCCAGCAGGGACTCTTGGGACAGGCGGACTTTCTTT. Its protein is CASRDSWDRRTFF.